Below are 26 T cell receptor beta chains sequenced from a single sample in a study of response to subunit inactivated influenza vaccine. TCRdb re-called the RT-PCR reads with MiXCR, one entry per CDR3 protein. This sample has more than 700,000 distinct CDR3 sequences, with less than 25% found just once. The specimen was PBMCs from blood, collected less than 6 days after vaccination. The receptors stem from a man between 45 and 60 years old who received an inactivated influenza vaccine.

This clonotype showed up just a few times. This chain joins TRBV20-1 and TRBJ1-5; no clear D gene. Trimming took 4 bases from V and 3 from J, leaving 10 bases between them. The length of the CDR3 is 13 residues. Germline V CDR1 and CDR2: DFQATT, SNEGSKA (reference sequence). CDR3 residues: CSATGRFNQPQHF. The CDR3 nucleotides are TGCAGTGCTACAGGACGGTTCAATCAGCCCCAGCATTTT.

The chain couples TRBV29-1 to TRBJ2-2; D gene uncertain. Looked up from germline, CDR1 is SQVTM and CDR2 is ANQGSEA. This CDR3 comprises 13 residues. The V gene lost 4 bases and the J gene lost 0 bases, with 6 bases spanning the gap. The CDR3 bases are TGCAGCGTTGTTTTGCCGAACACCGGGGAGCTGTTTTTT. Amino acids: CSVVLPNTGELFF.

In this sample, this clonotype turned up a few times. In DNA, the CDR3 is TGTGCCAGCAGCCTGGAGAGCGTCCATGAGCAGTTCTTC. Encoded protein: CASSLESVHEQFF. The chain recombines TRBV11-3 with TRBJ2-1; D ambiguous. V was cut by 5 bases and J by 8 bases, with 13 bases left in between. The germline gives CDR1 SGHNT, CDR2 YENEEA. The CDR3 is 13 amino acids.

J is TRBJ1-1 and V is TRBV9; no clear D. The CDR3 has 13 amino acids. Trimming shortened V by 3 bases and J by 1 base, and 7 bases separated the two germline ends. Germline V gene sequence: CDR1 SGDLS, CDR2 YYNGEE. The CDR3 nucleotides read TGTGCCAGCAGCGGGCGGAAGAACACTGAAGCTTTCTTT. This codes for CASSGRKNTEAFF.

This chain uses TRBV3-1 with TRBJ2-3; D perhaps matches TRBD1 (5 bases). The CDR3 contains 15 residues. Germline V gives CDR1 LGHDT, CDR2 YNNKEL (reference sequence). Between the trimmed V and J ends, which lost 1 base and 1 base, there was a span of 9 bases. CDR3 sequence (DNA): TGTGCCAGCAGCCAAGGATGGGGCGGCACAGATACGCAGTATTTT. Residues: CASSQGWGGTDTQYF.

The sample holds a few counts of this clonotype. This sequence joins TRBV6-2 or TRBV6-3 and TRBJ2-1; 9 bases fit TRBD1. V gave up 6 bases and J gave up 4 bases; unmatched junction bases: 4. Germline assignment: CDR1 MNHEY and CDR2 SVGEGT. CDR3 length: 14 residues. CDR3: CASRRDRAYNEQFF. CDR3 nucleotide sequence: TGTGCCAGCAGAAGGGACAGGGCTTACAATGAGCAGTTCTTC.

The chain employs TRBV20-1 and TRBJ2-5; D may correspond to TRBD1 or TRBD2 (6 bases each). The V end lost 4 bases, the J end lost 4 bases, and 10 bases lay between the germline ends. The CDR3 length is 12 residues. CDR1 is DFQATT and CDR2 is SNEGSKA in the germline V gene (reference sequence). This chain's CDR3 is CSAMGGIETQYF. For the CDR3, the DNA is TGCAGTGCTATGGGGGGCATAGAGACCCAGTACTTC.

This sequence joins TRBV15 and TRBJ1-2; tentative D call: TRBD1 (6 bases). Germline-derived CDR1 and CDR2 are LNHNV and YYDKDF (reference sequence). The CDR3 sequence is 15 residues long. The V gene lost 8 bases and the J gene lost 6 bases, with 22 bases spanning the gap. CDR3 nucleotides: TGTGCCACCGGGAGGGGAGGACAGACAAAGGATGGCTACACCTTC. Protein sequence: CATGRGGQTKDGYTF.

J is TRBJ2-7 and V is TRBV18; a weak D match, TRBD2 (7 bases). CDR3 length: 16 residues. Per the germline V gene, CDR1 is KGHSH and CDR2 is LQKENI. V dropped 1 base and J dropped 3 bases, with 16 bases sitting between them. The CDR3 nucleotides are TGTGCCAGCTCACCACAGTGGGCGGGGGCCAACTACGAGCAGTACTTC. It encodes CASSPQWAGANYEQYF.

The chain uses TRBV5-1 and TRBJ2-1; D call uncertain. The CDR3 spans 15 residues. Per the germline V gene, CDR1 is SGHRS and CDR2 is YFSETQ. V was clipped by 0 bases and J by 0 bases, with 7 bases between them. Written as DNA, the CDR3 is TGCGCCAGCAGCTTGGAAAACTACTCCTACAATGAGCAGTTCTTC. This codes for CASSLENYSYNEQFF.

This clonotype was found many times. The chain uses TRBV10-3 and TRBJ2-7; D gene unclear. This CDR3 spans 14 amino acids. Germline values: CDR1 ENHRY, CDR2 SYGVKD. V lost 3 bases, J lost 6 bases, and 15 bases lay in between. The CDR3 sequence is CAISDPGPVSEQYF. The CDR3 region has the DNA TGTGCCATCAGTGACCCCGGTCCCGTCAGCGAGCAGTACTTC.

V gene TRBV7-6 combines with J gene TRBJ2-3, with 7 bases fitting TRBD2. The CDR3 loop spans 18 amino acids. The V segment lost 1 base and the J segment 1 base; nucleotides outside the gene matches: 11. The germline CDR1 and CDR2 sequences are SGHVS and FNYEAQ. The CDR3 DNA reads as TGTGCCAGCAGCTTAGACTCGTGGGCTAGCGGCCGCACAGATACGCAGTATTTT. Its translation is CASSLDSWASGRTDTQYF.

This clonotype was found many times. The genes are TRBV29-1 and TRBJ2-7; D is undetermined. This CDR3 spans 11 amino acids. V was trimmed by 4 bases and J by 2 bases, leaving 6 bases between them. Per germline, CDR1 SQVTM and CDR2 ANQGSEA. The CDR3 sequence: CSVADTYEQYF. The CDR3 DNA reads TGCAGCGTTGCAGATACCTACGAGCAGTACTTC.

The chain employs TRBV12-3 or TRBV12-4 and TRBJ1-2; TRBD1 is a possible D gene (5 bases). Trimming took 1 base from V and 3 from J, leaving 15 bases between them. The CDR3 sequence is 16 residues long. The CDR3 DNA is TGTGCCAGCAGTTTAGGCGGGGGACCGGGGGACTATGGCTACACCTTC. Its translation: CASSLGGGPGDYGYTF.

This clonotype occurred once. The chain combines TRBV5-1 with TRBJ2-1; 10 bases align to TRBD2. Germline assignment: CDR1 SGHRS and CDR2 YFSETQ. The CDR3 is 15 amino acids. J lost 7 bases, V lost 1 base, and 5 bases had no gene match. The CDR3 is CASSLSGLAENEQFF. DNA of the CDR3: TGCGCCAGCAGCTTGTCAGGACTAGCGGAAAATGAGCAGTTCTTC.

The rearrangement uses TRBV5-5 and TRBJ2-1; a weak D match, TRBD1 (5 bases). This CDR3 has 14 amino acids. Trimming cost V 10 bases and J 3 bases, with 17 bases left between them. Germline CDR1 and CDR2: SGHKS and YYEKEE (reference sequence). The CDR3 is CACLDSDFYNEQFF. In DNA form, the CDR3 reads TGTGCCTGTTTAGACAGCGACTTCTACAATGAGCAGTTCTTC. The whole variable domain, remainder taken from reference TRBV5-5 and TRBJ2-1, is DAGVTQSPTHLIKTRGQQVTLRCSPISGHKSVSWYQQVLGQGPQFIFQYYEKEERGRGNFPDRFSARQFPNYSSELNVNALLLGDSALYLCACLDSDFYNEQFFGPGTRLTVL.

The gene calls are TRBV11-2 and TRBJ2-7, with 11 bases that match TRBD1. CDR3 length: 16 amino acids. Trimming removed 4 bases from V and 4 bases from J; junction bases left unmatched: 9. Germline V gene sequence: CDR1 SGHAT, CDR2 FQNNGV. The CDR3 region is CASSSNPGQGVYEQYF. As DNA, the CDR3 is TGTGCCAGCAGCTCAAACCCGGGACAGGGGGTATACGAGCAGTACTTC.

This chain connects TRBV29-1 to TRBJ2-7, with a tentative D call TRBD1 (5 bases). The CDR3 spans 14 residues. V dropped 6 bases and J dropped 6 bases, with 21 bases sitting between them. From germline, CDR1 is SQVTM and CDR2 ANQGSEA. DNA for the CDR3: TGCAGCGTCATGAAGGGGCCCGGCGTTAGCGAGCAGTACTTC. Its protein product is CSVMKGPGVSEQYF.

V is TRBV12-3 or TRBV12-4 and J is TRBJ1-2; D gene uncertain. The CDR3 is 13 amino acids. The V gene lost 6 bases and the J gene lost 8 bases, with 16 bases spanning the gap. CDR3 nucleotide sequence: TGTGCCAGCAGAAAAAGGGAAGCGGGCGGCTACACCTTC. Protein: CASRKREAGGYTF.

This clonotype was counted between two and nine times. V and J are TRBV5-1 and TRBJ2-3, with 10 bases lining up with TRBD2. The CDR3 length is 15 residues. Trimming at V came to 3 bases and at J to 5 bases, leaving 6 bases not matched to a gene. CDR1 and CDR2 from the germline V gene are SGHRS and YFSETQ. The CDR3 nucleotides read TGCGCCAGCAGCTCAGCTAGCGGGGGCCTAGATACGCAGTATTTT. Translation: CASSSASGGLDTQYF.

This clonotype was observed at least ten times. The CDR3 region is CASSLFSTANTGELFF. CDR3 DNA sequence: TGTGCCAGCAGCTTGTTCAGCACCGCGAACACCGGGGAGCTGTTTTTT. The chain has TRBV5-6 and TRBJ2-2; D is uncertain. Germline CDR1 SGHDT, CDR2 YYEEEE. The germline V and J ends were trimmed by 1 base and 0 bases, with 10 bases remaining between them. The CDR3 length is 16 residues.

This clonotype appeared a few times. V is TRBV12-3 or TRBV12-4 and J is TRBJ1-1; no definite D call. The CDR3 runs to 12 residues. Between the trimmed V and J ends, which lost 6 bases and 7 bases, there was a span of 12 bases. CDR3 nucleotide sequence: TGTGCCAGCAGCCGCCGGGAGATTGAAGCTTTCTTT. Translated: CASSRREIEAFF.

This clonotype was counted a few times. The J gene is TRBJ2-2, the V gene TRBV14, with D hard to call. Trimming took 1 base from V and 4 from J, leaving 4 bases between them. Germline V gene sequence: CDR1 SGHDN, CDR2 FVKESK. The CDR3 has 13 amino acids. CDR3 protein: CASSQAFTGELFF. The DNA for the CDR3 is TGTGCCAGCAGCCAAGCTTTCACCGGGGAGCTGTTTTTT.

V and J are TRBV18 and TRBJ2-1; D is tentatively TRBD1 or TRBD2 (7 bases each). Germline values: CDR1 KGHSH, CDR2 LQKENI. V was clipped by 6 bases and J by 5 bases, with 17 bases between them. The CDR3 contains 15 residues. The CDR3 spells CASSPRTGLDNEQFF. The CDR3 nucleotides are TGTGCCAGCTCCCCGCGGACAGGACTAGACAATGAGCAGTTCTTC.

This clonotype was recorded a few times. The chain has TRBV4-1 and TRBJ2-1; D is unresolved. The ends were cut back, 0 bases at V and 0 bases at J, with 9 bases in the middle. The CDR3 has 16 amino acids. Looked up from germline, CDR1 is MGHRA and CDR2 is YSYEKL. The CDR3: CASSQDSRSSYNEQFF. Written as DNA, the CDR3 is TGCGCCAGCAGCCAAGATTCGAGGAGCTCCTACAATGAGCAGTTCTTC.

The rearrangement links TRBV4-2 to TRBJ2-7, with D possibly being TRBD1 or TRBD2 (7 bases each). V was shortened by 3 bases and J by 0 bases, with 18 bases between the two germline ends. CDR3 size: 17 residues. The germline V gene encodes CDR1 LGHNA and CDR2 YNFKEQ. Here the CDR3 reads CASSHDGPGGASYEQYF. The DNA for the CDR3 is TGTGCCAGCAGCCACGACGGGCCAGGGGGGGCCTCCTACGAGCAGTACTTC.